The 25 T cell receptor beta chains below come from one sample, sequenced in a study of regulatory T cells in long-lasting Graves disease. Time point noted: newly diagnosed GD, antithyroid drugs for less than 3 months. There was RNA extracted from PBMCs, and the TCR library was made from it. Researchers made TCR beta libraries by using iRepertoire HTBI primers and running Arm-PCR on CDR3 regions. TCRdb reprocessed the multiplex PCR reads via MiXCR and lists one record per CDR3 protein. The sample holds under 700,000 distinct CDR3 sequences; about 16% are singletons and the top ten take 25%. These data were likewise used in another study, on T cells in Graves' hyperthyroidism and ophthalmopathy.

Sequences were derived from peripheral blood mononuclear cells (PBMCs), sampled at new diagnosis, from a patient treated with antithyroid drugs. The source is a woman aged 35-60 years with Graves disease.

The chain employs TRBV9 and TRBJ2-5; the D is unclear. CDR1 and CDR2 from the germline V gene are SGDLS and YYNGEE. The CDR3 loop spans 13 amino acids. V shed 4 bases and J shed 1 base, with 8 bases lying between them. The CDR3 is CASSPDVQETQYF. CDR3 nucleotides: TGTGCCAGCAGCCCCGATGTCCAAGAGACCCAGTACTTC.

About this clonotype itself: The germline gene is not matched at one end of the junction; a read error may be the cause. This chain joins TRBV12-3 or TRBV12-4 and TRBJ1-1, with a tentative D call TRBD1 (5 bases). This CDR3 has 16 amino acids. The CDR3 protein is CASSPIPGTVNTEALF. The CDR3 nucleotides are TGTGCCAGCAGCCCCATCCCCGGGACGGTGAACACTGAAGCTCTCTTT.

A note on this clonotype: This may stem from a read error, because a much larger clone lies one nucleotide away. This chain uses TRBV11-1 with TRBJ1-6; no clear D. The CDR3 runs to 15 residues. CDR1 is SGHAT and CDR2 is FQDESV in the germline V gene (reference sequence). For the CDR3, the DNA is TGTGCCAGCAGCTTACGGCACACAGTCCCTTCACCCCTCCGCTTT. Translating gives CASSLRHTVPSPLRF.

There are many counts of this clonotype. The CDR3 loop reads CASSRQGTTSYNEQFF. CDR3 nucleotide sequence: TGTGCCAGTTCTCGACAGGGGACAACCTCCTACAATGAGCAGTTCTTC. The genes are TRBV19 and TRBJ2-1, with 8 bases that match TRBD1. The CDR3 runs 16 residues. Germline CDR1 is LNHDA and CDR2 is SQIVND (reference sequence). With V trimmed by 8 bases and J by 0 bases, 9 bases remained unmatched. Combining the CDR3 with reference TRBV19 and TRBJ2-1 gives the whole variable domain DGGITQSPKYLFRKEGQNVTLSCEQNLNHDAMYWYRQDPGQGLRLIYYSQIVNDFQKGDIAEGYSVSREKKESFPLTVTSAQKNPTAFYLCASSRQGTTSYNEQFFGPGTRLTVL.

This clonotype was detected ten times or more. J is TRBJ2-7 and V is TRBV13, with 7 bases that match TRBD1. CDR1 PRHDT and CDR2 FYEKMQ come from the germline V gene (reference sequence). The CDR3 sequence is 15 residues long. The V segment lost 5 bases and the J segment 3 bases; nucleotides outside the gene matches: 10. CDR3 coding DNA: TGTGCCAGCAGCCGCCGGACAGGAGGTATCTACGAGCAGTACTTC. It is translated as CASSRRTGGIYEQYF.

The rearrangement joins TRBV12-3 or TRBV12-4 to TRBJ2-4; 8 bases line up with TRBD1. V was pared by 6 bases and J by 0 bases, with 16 bases of the junction left unmatched. The CDR3 spans 19 residues. The DNA for the CDR3 is TGTGCCAGCAGCCCCCGCGGGGACAGGAAAGAAATAGCCAAAAACATTCAGTACTTC. Translation gives CASSPRGDRKEIAKNIQYF.

This sequence joins TRBV6-4 and TRBJ1-1; no definite D call. CDR3 length: 14 residues. V was shortened by 6 bases and J by 1 base, with 12 bases between the two germline ends. From germline, CDR1 is MRHNA and CDR2 SNTAGT. CDR3 loop: CASRRRPQNTEAFF. CDR3 bases: TGTGCCAGCAGACGCAGGCCCCAGAACACTGAAGCTTTCTTT.

This clonotype was seen many times. The chain uses TRBV5-5 and TRBJ1-5, with 9 bases that match TRBD1. Germline assignment: CDR1 SGHKS and CDR2 YYEKEE (reference sequence). V shed 0 bases, J shed 6 bases, and the junction held 4 bases outside the gene matches. The CDR3 runs to 15 residues. The CDR3 nucleotides are TGTGCCAGCAGCTTGGTGGGACAGGGTAGTCAGCCCCAGCATTTT. Protein product: CASSLVGQGSQPQHF.

The gene calls are TRBV3-1 and TRBJ2-2, with D unclear. V was pared by 0 bases and J by 0 bases, with 8 bases between. Germline V CDR1 and CDR2: LGHDT, YNNKEL (reference sequence). The CDR3 covers 16 residues. CDR3 DNA sequence: TGTGCCAGCAGCCAAGATTCCGGAGCGAACACCGGGGAGCTGTTTTTT. This gives the protein CASSQDSGANTGELFF.

This clonotype came up many times. The genes are TRBV28 and TRBJ1-2; D remains unclear. The CDR3 consists of 11 residues. V shed 8 bases and J shed 13 bases, with 17 bases lying between them. CDR1 is MDHEN, CDR2 SYDVKM, per germline. The chain's CDR3 is CASGGVRASTF. CDR3 in DNA: TGTGCCAGCGGAGGAGTGAGAGCGTCCACCTTC.

This clonotype was counted many times. This chain links TRBV28 with TRBJ2-5; 9 nucleotides match TRBD1. After removal of 4 bases from V and 5 bases from J, the junction contained 11 bases not matched to a gene. CDR3 size: 16 residues. The germline V gene has CDR1 MDHEN and CDR2 SYDVKM. CDR3 DNA: TGTGCCAGCAGTTGGGGGACAGGGTCGGCGGGGGAGACCCAGTACTTC. The encoded protein is CASSWGTGSAGETQYF.

This clonotype occurred a few times. V gene TRBV5-4 combines with J gene TRBJ2-1; TRBD1 agrees at 7 bases. After removal of 1 base from V and 9 bases from J, the junction contained 10 bases not matched to a gene. The CDR3 loop spans 15 amino acids. Per germline, CDR1 SGHNT and CDR2 YYREEE (reference sequence). This CDR3 is CASSLPTGAGGEQFF. The CDR3 DNA is TGTGCCAGCAGCTTGCCCACAGGGGCAGGAGGTGAGCAGTTCTTC.

The CDR3 region has the DNA TGTGCCACCAGTGGACCCGGGCAGGGGAGCAAGCTGTTTTTT. Translation gives CATSGPGQGSKLFF. The chain carries TRBV24-1 and TRBJ2-2, with a possible D match to TRBD1 (6 bases). The CDR3 has 14 residues. V was clipped by 5 bases and J by 12 bases, with 18 bases between them. Germline loops: CDR1 KGHDR, CDR2 SFDVKD.

Comments on this clonotype: This clone may be a read error of a much larger clone one base away. The rearrangement links TRBV7-8 to TRBJ2-3, with D unclear. The CDR3 consists of 15 residues. From germline, CDR1 is SGHVS and CDR2 FQNEAQ. The CDR3 reads CVSSLAVGRGGTQYF. For the CDR3, the DNA is TGTGTCAGCAGCTTAGCCGTAGGACGAGGCGGTACGCAGTATTTT.

This clonotype was picked up many times. Here the CDR3 reads CAWSYYSNQPQHF. The CDR3 nucleotides read TGTGCCTGGTCTTATTATAGCAATCAGCCCCAGCATTTT. The chain recombines TRBV30 with TRBJ1-5, with D unresolved. Trimming removed 5 bases at V and 0 bases at J, with 8 bases between. Germline V gene lookup returns CDR1 GTSNPN and CDR2 SVGIG (reference sequence). The CDR3 is 13 residues long.

The chain combines TRBV29-1 with TRBJ2-2; D uncertain. Germline V gene lookup returns CDR1 SQVTM and CDR2 ANQGSEA. The CDR3 length is 14 residues. V lost 3 bases and J 1 base, leaving 9 bases between the germline ends. CDR3 protein: CSVESVGNTGELFF. CDR3 bases: TGCAGCGTTGAGTCGGTAGGGAACACCGGGGAGCTGTTTTTT.

This clonotype showed up many times. The CDR3 coding sequence is TGTGCCAGCAGTGACGACAGGTTCACCTTC. It codes for CASSDDRFTF. The rearrangement links TRBV2 to TRBJ1-2, with D perhaps TRBD1 (6 bases). Trimming stripped 3 bases from V and 13 bases from J, with 9 bases between. Germline V gives CDR1 SNHLY, CDR2 FYNNEI. This CDR3 has 10 residues.

This clonotype was seen a handful of times. The chain carries TRBV5-5 and TRBJ1-5; D is unresolved. V lost 5 bases and J 0 bases, leaving 9 bases between the germline ends. Germline V gives CDR1 SGHKS, CDR2 YYEKEE (reference sequence). This CDR3 is 14 amino acids long. The CDR3 region has the DNA TGTGCCAGCAGACCAGCTTATAGCAATCAGCCCCAGCATTTT. Protein: CASRPAYSNQPQHF. Drawing the rest from reference TRBV5-5 and TRBJ1-5, the complete variable domain is DAGVTQSPTHLIKTRGQQVTLRCSPISGHKSVSWYQQVLGQGPQFIFQYYEKEERGRGNFPDRFSARQFPNYSSELNVNALLLGDSALYLCASRPAYSNQPQHFGDGTRLSIL.

The rearrangement uses TRBV6-2 or TRBV6-3 and TRBJ1-1; the match to TRBD1 covers 9 bases. Trimming cost V 7 bases and J 5 bases; bases outside gene matches: 5. This CDR3 spans 13 amino acids. The germline CDR1 and CDR2 sequences are MNHEY and SVGEGT. CDR3 DNA sequence: TGTGCCAGCATTGACAGGGGGGGAACTGAAGCTTTCTTT. Translation gives CASIDRGGTEAFF.

At least ten counts were recorded for this clonotype. This chain links TRBV11-2 with TRBJ1-1, with a tentative D call TRBD1 (5 bases). Germline lookup yields CDR1 SGHAT and CDR2 FQNNGV. Trimming removed 5 bases at V and 4 bases at J, with 14 bases between. The CDR3 contains 14 residues. The chain's CDR3 is CASSALKGPTEAFF. CDR3 sequence (DNA): TGTGCCAGCAGCGCACTTAAGGGGCCCACTGAAGCTTTCTTT.

The J gene is TRBJ1-2, the V gene TRBV7-9; D is uncertain. The CDR3 is made up of 14 amino acids. Germline-derived CDR1 and CDR2 are SEHNR and FQNEAQ (reference sequence). V was pared by 1 base and J by 4 bases, with 10 bases between. The DNA for the CDR3 is TGTGCCAGCAGCTTAGAAACAGATCCCTATGGCTACACCTTC. The encoded protein is CASSLETDPYGYTF.

This clonotype appeared many times. This chain links TRBV28 with TRBJ2-3; the D call may be TRBD1 or TRBD2 (5 bases each). Germline CDR1 and CDR2: MDHEN and SYDVKM. The ends were cut back, 8 bases at V and 4 bases at J, with 13 bases in the middle. The CDR3 totals 13 residues. The chain's CDR3 is CASEQRGPDTQYF. The DNA for the CDR3 is TGTGCCAGCGAGCAGAGGGGACCAGATACGCAGTATTTT.

This clonotype was detected many times. This chain uses TRBV28 with TRBJ1-2; 7 bases match TRBD1. Germline CDR1 MDHEN, CDR2 SYDVKM. Losses at the gene ends were 6 bases for V and 8 bases for J; bases not matched to a gene: 6. The CDR3 is 12 residues long. The chain's CDR3 is CASSPGQWGYTF. Written as DNA, the CDR3 is TGTGCCAGCAGCCCGGGACAGTGGGGCTACACCTTC.

The V call is TRBV5-6, the J call TRBJ2-1; the D gene could be TRBD1 or TRBD2 (6 bases each). Germline CDR1 reads SGHDT; CDR2 reads YYEEEE. V lost 1 base and J 1 base, leaving 12 bases between the germline ends. The CDR3 contains 16 residues. DNA of the CDR3: TGTGCCAGCAGCTTGTCGGGGGCCGTTTCCTACAATGAGCAGTTCTTC. Translating it yields CASSLSGAVSYNEQFF.

In its sample, this clonotype was seen many times. The J gene is TRBJ1-1, the V gene TRBV12-3 or TRBV12-4; 7 bases map to TRBD1. The CDR3 is 11 residues long. With V trimmed by 6 bases and J by 11 bases, 6 bases remained unmatched. CDR3 region: CASRVGQRAFF. CDR3 bases: TGTGCCAGCAGGGTGGGACAGAGGGCTTTCTTT.